One sample yielded the 3 T cell receptor beta chains listed below, sequenced in a study of cytomegalovirus exposure and HLA in healthy donors (dated by TCRdb to about 2017). Library preparation was by the immunoSEQ multiplex PCR assay. In TCRdb, the immuneACCESS table is reduced to in-frame sequences with V and J assigned. These tables do not hold every clone; where another copy was compared, an unresolved V gene accounts for under half, and the others remain unexplained. Present in this sample are 180,000 or so clones, more than 75% of which were seen just once. The ten largest clonotypes hold roughly 1.5% of the sample. Input material: PBMCs. These receptor sequences come from a young woman in good health and CMV-seronegative.

This clone was seen only a few times. This rearrangement joins TRBV2 to TRBJ2-3; 9 positions agree with TRBD2. This CDR3 has 15 residues. Per germline, CDR1 SNHLY and CDR2 FYNNEI. Unmatched junction bases numbered 6, after V lost 6 bases and J lost 2 bases. The chain's CDR3 is CASRGTSSFTDTQYF. CDR3 nucleotide sequence: TGTGCCAGCAGGGGGACTAGCTCCTTCACAGATACGCAGTATTTT.

This chain's CDR3 is CASSSTGASNYGYTF. The CDR3 nucleotides read TGTGCCAGCAGCTCGACAGGGGCTTCCAACTATGGCTACACCTTC. The chain carries TRBV2 and TRBJ1-2; 8 positions agree with TRBD1. This CDR3 has 15 residues. The V gene end was trimmed by 6 bases and the J gene end by 2 bases; junction bases not matched to a gene: 8. Germline CDR1 is SNHLY and CDR2 is FYNNEI.

The J gene is TRBJ2-5, the V gene TRBV2; 7 bases match TRBD2. Germline lookup yields CDR1 SNHLY and CDR2 FYNNEI. This CDR3 contains 14 residues. The V gene end was trimmed by 7 bases and the J gene end by 2 bases; junction bases not matched to a gene: 7. Here the CDR3 reads CASTLAGIQETQYF. The CDR3 DNA follows: TGTGCCAGCACGTTAGCGGGCATACAAGAGACCCAGTACTTC.